One sample yielded the 23 T cell receptor beta chains listed below, sequenced in a study of metastatic and nonmetastatic thyroid tumors. TCRdb reprocessed the PCR reads via MiXCR. The sample lists about 24,000 clones, approximately 20% seen once, with more than 6.5% in the top ten. The entire patient cohort was treatment-naive prior to thyroid surgery. The sequenced sample consisted of blood. The origin of the receptors is a female donor with papillary thyroid cancer or a benign thyroid nodule (not recorded which). Some clones in this sample may be carry-over from other donors' samples.

As for this clone: The missing conserved phenylalanine or tryptophan at the end of this CDR3 makes a read error likely. The chain has TRBV20-1 and TRBJ2-3; D remains unclear. This CDR3 contains 13 residues. Germline lookup yields CDR1 DFQATT and CDR2 SNEGSKA (reference sequence). CDR3 protein: CSARGGPAHTQYV. The CDR3 DNA follows: TGCAGTGCGAGAGGTGGTCCAGCACATACGCAGTATGTT.

This clone occurred a few times. V and J are TRBV20-1 and TRBJ2-7; the match to TRBD1 covers 7 bases. This CDR3 spans 14 amino acids. V gave up 5 bases and J gave up 0 bases; unmatched junction bases: 7. The germline V gene has CDR1 DFQATT and CDR2 SNEGSKA (reference sequence). This CDR3 reads CSAYGTVISYEQYF. CDR3 DNA sequence: TGCAGTGCTTATGGGACAGTGATCTCCTACGAGCAGTACTTC.

The sample holds many counts of this clone. Given a much more abundant clone one base away, this may be a read error. The chain recombines TRBV6-6 with TRBJ1-3; D unclear. The CDR3 contains 17 residues. Per germline, CDR1 MNHNY and CDR2 SVGAGI (reference sequence). The CDR3 is CASSYSSWAYSGDTIYF. DNA for the CDR3: TGTGCCAGCAGTTACAGTTCTTGGGCCTACTCTGGAGACACCATATATTTT.

This clone has a handful of counts. The chain recombines TRBV27 with TRBJ2-7; D may match TRBD1 or TRBD2 (7 bases each). The V end was cut by 6 bases, the J end by 7 bases, with 22 bases between. This CDR3 is 15 amino acids long. Germline lookup yields CDR1 MNHEY and CDR2 SMNVEV (reference sequence). The DNA of the CDR3 is TGTGCCAGCAGCCGGCAGGGGGGGCCCAGCGTAGAGCAGTACTTC. It translates to CASSRQGGPSVEQYF.

J is TRBJ2-7 and V is TRBV11-2, with 9 bases lining up with TRBD1. Germline CDR1 and CDR2: SGHAT and FQNNGV. This CDR3 is built from 13 residues. Trimming took 6 bases from V and 5 from J; bases not matched to a gene: 5. CDR3 coding DNA: TGTGCCAGCAGATGGACAGGGGTCAACGAGCAGTACTTC. Encoded protein: CASRWTGVNEQYF.

Sample share makes this clone medium-sized. This rearrangement joins TRBV6-1 to TRBJ1-1; D is uncertain. The CDR3 runs to 14 residues. V was clipped by 5 bases and J by 5 bases, with 15 bases between them. Germline CDR1 MNHNS, CDR2 SASEGT. The CDR3 sequence is CASSQDEGGTEAFF. In DNA, the CDR3 is TGTGCCAGCAGTCAAGACGAGGGTGGAACTGAAGCTTTCTTT.

A remark on this clone: No conserved phenylalanine or tryptophan is present at the end of the CDR3, so a read error is the likely explanation. The rearrangement links TRBV12-3 or TRBV12-4 to TRBJ2-7; D gene uncertain. The CDR3 sequence is 11 residues long. The CDR3 sequence: CGSSFVDEQYI. The CDR3 DNA reads TGTGGCAGCAGTTTTGTGGACGAGCAGTACATC.

This clone was counted ten times or more. Different DNA sequences within this sample yield the same CDR3. V is TRBV5-1 and J is TRBJ2-5; D ambiguous. Trimming left V 2 bases short and J 4 bases short, with 3 bases between. The CDR3 has 11 residues. Germline values: CDR1 SGHRS, CDR2 YFSETQ. The CDR3 DNA is TGCGCCAGCAGCTTCGGAGAGACCCAGTACTTC. Translating it yields CASSFGETQYF.

Here the CDR3 reads CSQLWGRYYNEQFF. DNA of the CDR3: TGCAGTCAGCTCTGGGGCAGATACTACAATGAGCAGTTCTTC. This sequence joins TRBV20-1 and TRBJ2-1; maybe TRBD1 (5 bases). The CDR3 runs 14 residues. Deletions cut 8 bases from V and 3 bases from J, with 17 bases between. CDR1 and CDR2 (germline): DFQATT, SNEGSKA (reference sequence).

Regarding this clone: The junction departs from germline at one end; a sequencing error may be responsible. This sequence joins TRBV6-1 and TRBJ2-7; TRBD1 or TRBD2 may be the D gene (6 bases each). CDR3 length equals 14 residues. Per the germline V gene, CDR1 is MNHNS and CDR2 is SASEGT. The CDR3 region has the DNA TGTGCCGGCAGGGGTACGTTCTACCCGGGGGAGCACTACTTC. Translated: CAGRGTFYPGEHYF.

In its sample, this clone was seen many times. The J gene is TRBJ2-7, the V gene TRBV5-1; D uncertain. The germline V gene encodes CDR1 SGHRS and CDR2 YFSETQ. The V and J ends lost 0 bases and 2 bases respectively, with 9 bases between them. This CDR3 has 14 residues. The CDR3, as DNA: TGCGCCAGCAGCTTGGCGGGCTCCCCCTACGAGCAGTACTTC. Translating gives CASSLAGSPYEQYF.

This clone was observed many times. The germline gene is not matched at one end of the junction; a read error may be the cause. Different DNA sequences within this sample yield the same CDR3. The rearrangement uses TRBV7-2 and TRBJ2-4; D possibly corresponds to TRBD1 (6 bases). The CDR3 extends over 14 amino acids. Germline assignment: CDR1 SGHTA and CDR2 FQGNSA. CDR3 amino acids: CASSPQGAKNIQYF. CDR3 nucleotides: TGTGCCAGCAGCCCACAGGGAGCCAAAAACATTCAGTATTTC.

In this sample, this clone turned up many times. The DNA for the CDR3 is TGTGCCAGCAGCAAAGACCAGGTCACCGGGGAGCTGTTTTTT. It encodes CASSKDQVTGELFF. This chain links TRBV11-3 with TRBJ2-2; D gene uncertain. The germline V gene encodes CDR1 SGHNT and CDR2 YENEEA. V lost 5 bases and J lost 4, with 11 bases in between. The CDR3 covers 14 residues.

Concerning this clone itself: One junction end does not reproduce the germline sequence, and a read error may be involved. The V call is TRBV3-1, the J call TRBJ2-2, with D possibly being TRBD2 (6 bases). This CDR3 comprises 14 residues. Germline lookup yields CDR1 LGHDT and CDR2 YNNKEL (reference sequence). The DNA for the CDR3 is TGTGCCAGCAGCCAAGATGGCGGGACCGGGGAGCTCGTTTTT. It translates to CASSQDGGTGELVF.

Notes on this clone: A read error may produce the germline difference seen at one junction end. The CDR3 here is CAGLAGGPNTVELFF. The CDR3 coding sequence is TGTGCCGGACTAGCGGGAGGCCCGAACACCGTGGAGCTTTTTTTT. The rearrangement joins TRBV27 to TRBJ2-2, with 14 bases matching TRBD2. Per germline, CDR1 MNHEY and CDR2 SMNVEV (reference sequence). The CDR3 has 15 amino acids.

The chain combines TRBV4-2 with TRBJ2-1; possibly TRBD2 for D (5 bases). V lost 1 base and J 7 bases, leaving 5 bases between the germline ends. CDR3 length: 12 amino acids. Germline V gene sequence: CDR1 LGHNA, CDR2 YNFKEQ. Here the CDR3 reads CASSQVANEQFF. CDR3 nucleotide sequence: TGTGCCAGCAGCCAAGTAGCGAATGAGCAGTTCTTC.

The chain carries TRBV20-1 and TRBJ2-3; 7 bases are shared with TRBD2. CDR1 is DFQATT, CDR2 SNEGSKA, per germline (reference sequence). This CDR3 has 14 amino acids. V shed 8 bases, J shed 4 bases, and the junction held 12 bases outside the gene matches. In DNA, the CDR3 is TGCAGTTCTAAGGGACTAACGGACTCAGATACGCAGTATTTT. Translated, it gives CSSKGLTDSDTQYF.

This clone was observed at least ten times. The chain employs TRBV11-3 and TRBJ2-7; TRBD1 or TRBD2 may be the D gene (5 bases each). Trimming shortened V by 3 bases and J by 5 bases, and 14 bases separated the two germline ends. The CDR3 runs 14 residues. Per germline, CDR1 SGHNT and CDR2 YENEEA. The CDR3 loop reads CASSFYGAANEQYF. The CDR3, as DNA: TGTGCCAGCAGCTTTTACGGGGCGGCGAACGAGCAGTACTTC.

At least ten counts were recorded for this clone. The chain couples TRBV7-9 to TRBJ1-1; 8 bases align to TRBD1. Trimming cost V 1 base and J 4 bases; bases outside gene matches: 5. Germline-derived CDR1 and CDR2 are SEHNR and FQNEAQ (reference sequence). This CDR3 has 15 amino acids. The CDR3 is CASSLVGQGVTEAFF. The CDR3 region has the DNA TGTGCCAGCAGCTTAGTTGGACAGGGAGTCACTGAAGCTTTCTTT.

In its sample, this clone was seen many times. This CDR3 is also generated by other DNA sequences in the sample. The chain couples TRBV7-6 to TRBJ2-3; the D call may be TRBD1 or TRBD2 (5 bases each). The germline V gene encodes CDR1 SGHVS and CDR2 FNYEAQ. This CDR3 contains 13 residues. V was shortened by 6 bases and J by 5 bases, with 12 bases between the two germline ends. The DNA of the CDR3 is TGTGCCAGCAGGCCCCGAGGGGTAGATACGCAGTATTTT. The encoded protein is CASRPRGVDTQYF.

This clone showed up many times. V and J are TRBV3-1 and TRBJ2-4; D possibly corresponds to TRBD1 (6 bases). V was shortened by 3 bases and J by 0 bases, with 9 bases between the two germline ends. This CDR3 spans 15 amino acids. In germline, CDR1 is LGHDT, CDR2 YNNKEL (reference sequence). CDR3 protein: CASSHTGLAKNIQYF. The CDR3 DNA sequence: TGTGCCAGCAGCCACACAGGGTTAGCCAAAAACATTCAGTACTTC.

This clone was picked up many times. V gene TRBV6-2 or TRBV6-3 combines with J gene TRBJ1-1; no clear D gene. V was trimmed by 5 bases and J by 0 bases, leaving 4 bases between them. Germline V gives CDR1 MNHEY, CDR2 SVGEGT. The CDR3 spans 12 residues. CDR3 bases: TGTGCCAGCAGTAGGCTGAACACTGAAGCTTTCTTT. Its translation: CASSRLNTEAFF.

This clone has a count of ten or more. The chain recombines TRBV15 with TRBJ2-1; the match to TRBD1 covers 7 bases. Germline V gives CDR1 LNHNV, CDR2 YYDKDF (reference sequence). The CDR3 is 15 residues long. Trimming cost V 0 bases and J 4 bases; bases outside gene matches: 3. The CDR3 DNA reads as TGTGCCACCAGCAGAGATTCCAGGGGGTACAATGAGCAGTTCTTC. It codes for CATSRDSRGYNEQFF.